The sequence of this TCR beta chain was determined in a study of blood T cell repertoires in COVID-19. The overall study: PBMCs, B-cell-depleted T cells, or T cells provided the cDNA or gDNA that made up the material.

Germline CDR1 and CDR2: MNHEY and SVGAGI. There are 12 residues in the CDR3. Trimming at V came to 8 bases and at J to 9 bases, leaving 6 bases not matched to a gene. Repertoires were generated with immunoSEQ multiplex PCR, while TCRdb's copy carries only in-frame clones and drops some. The table lists roughly 120,000 clones, about 85% of them singletons. The chain is built from TRBV6-5 and TRBJ1-5; TRBD1 matches 8 bases. The sample was peripheral blood. The source of this sequence is a man between 60 and 70 years old with acute or convalescent COVID-19. CDR3 region: CASGSTGGPQHF. The CDR3 DNA is TGTGCCAGCGGTTCTACAGGGGGGCCCCAGCATTTT.